Listed below are T cell receptor beta chains from one sample, sequenced in a study of cytomegalovirus exposure and HLA in healthy donors. Measured with immunoSEQ multiplex PCR; TCRdb has only the in-frame clones, and not every one. The table records roughly 230,000 clones, about 90% of them present only once. Material for sequencing was PBMCs. The receptor set was obtained from a girl aged 2 to 9 in good health and CMV-seronegative. CDR3s include the opening cysteine and the closing phenylalanine or tryptophan. Fields, in order: D gene, V gene, clone size, J gene, CDR3 protein, CDR3 DNA. The D gene is left open where the match is weak. The size of a clone is reported for some rows only, either as once, few or many, or as a class for expanded clones.

>-|TRBV4-2|-|TRBJ1-3
CASSPTDGNTIYF
TGTGCCAGCAGCCCGACAGACGGAAACACCATATATTTT
>-|TRBV6-6|-|TRBJ1-3
CASIKDGTGNTIYF
TGTGCCAGCATAAAGGACGGGACTGGAAACACCATATATTTT
>-|TRBV7-9|-|TRBJ1-1
CASSKPTGTGGDTEAFF
TGTGCCAGCAGTAAACCTACGGGGACGGGAGGGGACACTGAAGCTTTCTTT
>-|TRBV27|-|TRBJ2-3
CASSFLKATDTQYF
TGTGCCAGCAGTTTCCTCAAAGCTACAGATACGCAGTATTTT
>-|TRBV19|once|TRBJ1-1
CASSTIEAFF
TGTGCCAGTAGCACAATTGAAGCTTTCTTT
>-|TRBV30|-|TRBJ1-1
CAWSVGPNTEAFF
TGTGCCTGGAGTGTCGGTCCGAACACTGAAGCTTTCTTT
>-|TRBV25-1|-|TRBJ1-4
CASSAQTGSYEKLFF
TGTGCCAGCAGTGCCCAGACGGGGAGCTATGAAAAACTGTTTTTT
>TRBD1|TRBV15|-|TRBJ1-5
CATSREGQGYNQPQHF
TGTGCCACCAGCAGAGAGGGACAGGGGTATAATCAGCCCCAGCATTTT
>-|TRBV19|-|TRBJ2-1
CASSTQGGPSNEQFF
TGTGCCAGTAGTACCCAGGGGGGCCCAAGCAATGAGCAGTTCTTC
>TRBD1|TRBV2|-|TRBJ1-6
CASSVNRDRGPNSPLHF
TGTGCCAGCAGCGTCAACCGGGACAGGGGGCCCAATTCACCCCTCCACTTT
>-|TRBV2|-|TRBJ1-1
CASKETEAFF
TGTGCCAGCAAAGAGACTGAAGCTTTCTTT
>-|TRBV12-2|-|TRBJ1-6
CASRLKRQVWGSPLHF
TGTGCAAGTCGCTTGAAAAGACAGGTCTGGGGTTCACCCCTCCACTTT
>-|TRBV5-1|-|TRBJ2-5
CASSLRPDFQETQYF
TGCGCCAGCAGCTTGCGTCCGGACTTCCAAGAGACCCAGTACTTC
>-|TRBV14|-|TRBJ2-7
CASSQALRVPEQYF
TGTGCCAGCAGCCAGGCCCTCCGGGTCCCTGAGCAGTACTTC
>-|TRBV11-2|-|TRBJ1-2
CASSLGVTAGNYGYTF
TGTGCCAGCAGCTTAGGTGTCACAGCGGGTAACTATGGCTACACCTTC
>TRBD1|TRBV6-5|-|TRBJ2-7
CASSRGTGGAEYF
TGTGCCAGCAGCCGCGGCACAGGGGGCGCGGAGTACTTC
>-|TRBV29-1|-|TRBJ1-1
CSAGEGTEAFF
TGCAGCGCCGGGGAGGGCACTGAAGCTTTCTTT
>-|TRBV6-1|-|TRBJ1-1
CASSATDRTMNTEAFF
TGTGCCAGCAGTGCGACTGACAGGACAATGAACACTGAAGCTTTCTTT
>-|TRBV27|-|TRBJ2-7
CASHPLEQGKSYEQYF
TGTGCCAGCCACCCCTTGGAACAGGGAAAATCCTACGAGCAGTACTTC
>-|TRBV9|-|TRBJ1-2
CASSPKGQGVERERGYTF
TGTGCCAGCAGCCCAAAAGGCCAGGGCGTCGAACGGGAGAGAGGCTACACCTTC
>TRBD2|TRBV7-9|-|TRBJ2-1
CASSLYAGGGFYNEQFF
TGTGCCAGCAGCTTATACGCGGGAGGGGGGTTCTACAATGAGCAGTTCTTC
>TRBD2|TRBV27|-|TRBJ2-2
CASSLNGGAVGELFF
TGTGCCAGCAGTTTAAACGGGGGGGCCGTCGGGGAGCTGTTTTTT
>-|TRBV6-6|-|TRBJ2-5
CASSAGWETQYF
TGTGCCAGCAGCGCAGGGTGGGAGACCCAGTACTTC
>TRBD1|TRBV9|once|TRBJ1-1
CASSTSGTVTEAFF
TGTGCCAGCAGCACCTCCGGGACAGTCACTGAAGCTTTCTTT
>TRBD2|TRBV6-8|-|TRBJ2-3
CASSYGRGTSTDTQYF
TGTGCCAGCAGTTACGGGCGGGGGACGAGCACAGATACGCAGTATTTT
>-|TRBV7-2|-|TRBJ1-5
CASTPGLKSNQPQHF
TGTGCCAGCACCCCCGGGTTAAAGAGCAATCAGCCCCAGCATTTT
>-|TRBV7-9|-|TRBJ2-7
CASSLAGGFHEQYF
TGTGCCAGCAGCTTAGCGGGAGGATTCCACGAGCAGTACTTC
>TRBD1|TRBV6-5|-|TRBJ2-4
CASRTGGERQNIQYF
TGTGCCAGCAGGACAGGGGGAGAAAGGCAAAACATTCAGTACTTC
>-|TRBV27|-|TRBJ2-4
CASSLEAGRPKNIQYF
TGTGCCAGCAGTTTGGAGGCTGGGAGGCCCAAAAACATTCAGTACTTC
>TRBD1|TRBV19|-|TRBJ1-6
CASSSTGGRVGSPLHF
TGTGCCAGTAGTTCTACAGGGGGACGAGTGGGTTCACCCCTCCACTTT
>-|TRBV7-9|few|TRBJ2-7
CASSLGSYSYEQYF
TGTGCCAGCAGCTTAGGCAGTTATTCCTACGAGCAGTACTTC
>TRBD1|TRBV5-1|-|TRBJ1-3
CASSLAGAGGFSGNTIYF
TGCGCCAGCAGCTTGGCGGGTGCAGGGGGCTTTTCTGGAAACACCATATATTTT
>-|TRBV9|-|TRBJ2-3
CASSVATGPGIDTQYF
TGTGCCAGCAGCGTAGCTACAGGGCCAGGGATAGATACGCAGTATTTT
>TRBD1|TRBV7-6|-|TRBJ2-7
CASSPNRGSYEQYF
TGTGCCAGCAGCCCGAACAGGGGATCCTACGAGCAGTACTTC
>-|TRBV13|once|TRBJ2-2
CASSRTGGANTGELFF
TGTGCCAGCAGCCGGACCGGAGGGGCGAACACCGGGGAGCTGTTTTTT
>-|TRBV7-6|-|TRBJ2-2
CASSLASGGTGELFF
TGTGCCAGCAGCTTAGCTAGCGGCGGCACCGGGGAGCTGTTTTTT
>TRBD1|TRBV7-9|-|TRBJ1-4
CSSSFPWFPGGEKLFF
TGTTCCAGCAGCTTTCCCTGGTTTCCAGGGGGAGAAAAACTGTTTTTT
>-|TRBV9|-|TRBJ1-4
CASSVGGGPVNEKLFF
TGTGCCAGCAGCGTAGGGGGGGGCCCGGTGAATGAAAAACTGTTTTTT
>-|TRBV25-1|once|TRBJ1-1
CASSEGVGTAAFF
TGTGCCAGCAGTGAAGGTGTTGGTACAGCAGCTTTCTTT
>-|TRBV28|-|TRBJ1-1
CASRSFEAFF
TGTGCCAGCAGGTCTTTTGAAGCTTTCTTT
>-|TRBV6-5|-|TRBJ1-2
CASSYSRQVHRGYTF
TGTGCCAGCAGTTACTCCCGACAGGTCCATCGGGGCTACACCTTC
>TRBD1|TRBV7-9|-|TRBJ1-3
CASSSGQGGSSGNTIYF
TGTGCCAGCAGCTCGGGACAGGGGGGCTCCTCTGGAAACACCATATATTTT
>TRBD2|TRBV19|-|TRBJ2-7
CASSLAGDYEQYF
TGTGCCAGTAGTCTAGCGGGAGACTACGAGCAGTACTTC
>-|TRBV5-1|-|TRBJ1-1
CASSLGRGLRDTEAFF
TGCGCCAGCAGCTTGGGGCGGGGGCTGAGGGACACTGAAGCTTTCTTT
>-|TRBV10-3|-|TRBJ2-1
CAISGAALSDNEQFF
TGTGCCATCAGTGGTGCTGCGCTATCGGACAATGAGCAGTTCTTC
>TRBD1|TRBV15|-|TRBJ2-7
CATSRGQGNYEQYF
TGTGCCACCAGCAGAGGACAGGGGAACTACGAGCAGTACTTC
>-|TRBV5-4|-|TRBJ1-1
CASSGKGQTNTEAFF
TGTGCCAGCAGCGGGAAAGGACAGACGAACACTGAAGCTTTCTTT
>-|TRBV7-9|-|TRBJ2-7
CASSSPSDGSYEQYF
TGTGCCAGCAGCTCCCCTAGCGATGGATCCTACGAGCAGTACTTC
>-|TRBV28|-|TRBJ1-6
CASTMAAGGAGSPLHF
TGTGCCAGCACAATGGCCGCGGGGGGCGCGGGTTCACCCCTCCACTTT
>-|TRBV10-1|-|TRBJ2-7
CASRTRGEQYF
TGCGCCAGCAGGACACGGGGCGAGCAGTACTTC
>TRBD1|TRBV18|-|TRBJ1-3
CASSPSTGPGNTIYF
TGTGCCAGCTCACCATCGACAGGGCCAGGAAACACCATATATTTT
>-|TRBV4-2|few|TRBJ2-7
CASSQEDSYEQYF
TGTGCCAGCAGCCAAGAAGACAGCTACGAGCAGTACTTC
>TRBD2|TRBV4-2|once|TRBJ2-7
CASSQVGLAGVNEQYF
TGTGCCAGCAGCCAAGTTGGGCTAGCGGGAGTCAACGAGCAGTACTTC
>TRBD2|TRBV2|-|TRBJ2-1
CASRKRELGNEQFF
TGTGCCAGCAGGAAGCGGGAGTTAGGCAATGAGCAGTTCTTC
>TRBD1|TRBV5-8|-|TRBJ2-7
CASSLTGRYEQYF
TGTGCCAGCAGCCTGACAGGGAGATACGAGCAGTACTTC